Here is one T cell receptor (beta chain) with its context. The source of the sample is a study of blood T cell repertoires in COVID-19. Methods used by the authors: Estimates of nucleated cell counts were drawn from the amplification of reference gene primers. Assay used: immunoSEQ multiplex PCR; TCRdb lists only in-frame clones, some missing. Clone size and the V and J calls come from that table; the DNA yielded D and trimming. The sample includes under 350,000 clones, about nine tenths of them seen just once. Germline-derived CDR1 and CDR2 are SQVTM and ANQGSEA. This CDR3 has 14 amino acids. The V segment lost 3 bases and the J segment 4 bases; nucleotides outside the gene matches: 6.

Specimen: PBMCs or T cells enriched from blood (not recorded which). This rearrangement joins TRBV29-1 to TRBJ2-3; 8 nucleotides align to TRBD2. The receptor comes from a man aged 25 to 45 who had recovered from COVID-19. CDR3 sequence: CSVDSAGVADTQYF. In DNA, the CDR3 is TGCAGCGTTGATTCAGCGGGAGTAGCAGATACGCAGTATTTT.